The rows below give T cell receptor beta chains drawn from one sample of a study of T-cell memory formation after mild COVID-19. TCRdb passed the 5' RACE reads through MiXCR, listing each CDR3 protein once. The sample includes roughly 190,000 distinct CDR3 sequences, approximately 10% of them seen just once. Sequencing input: PBMCs or a T cell subset sorted from them (not recorded which). The receptor source for this set is a man between 18 and 29 years old who had mild COVID-19 (a few samples of this study predate the infection). Cell type and time point are not known. The CDR3 runs from the conserved cysteine through the conserved F or W. Fields, in order: J gene, V gene, D gene, CDR3 protein. D genes are given only for firm matches.

>TRBJ2-1|TRBV4-1|-
CASSQEMGPGVRQFF
>TRBJ1-6|TRBV5-6|-
CASSEPGRLINSPLHF
>TRBJ1-2|TRBV2|-
CASPKGGAGGYTF
>TRBJ2-3|TRBV28|-
CASSSVQGEADTQYF
>TRBJ1-2|TRBV7-2|-
CASSLVGGENYGYTF
>TRBJ1-5|TRBV7-2|TRBD1
CASSLVGTGGGQPQHF
>TRBJ1-6|TRBV19|-
CASSIQASSYNSPLHF
>TRBJ2-3|TRBV29-1|-
CSVEAPGHRPTDTQYF
>TRBJ2-3|TRBV9|-
CASSVDRVTQYF
>TRBJ2-3|TRBV12-3/TRBV12-4|-
CASRLSGTDTQYF
>TRBJ1-1|TRBV29-1|-
CSVDPTVGQAFF
>TRBJ2-3|TRBV6-6|TRBD2
CASSKRSGGADTQYF
>TRBJ2-7|TRBV7-9|TRBD2
CASSSSGGVYEQYF
>TRBJ2-5|TRBV5-5|-
CASSLELRQETQYF
>TRBJ1-1|TRBV10-3|-
CAINSGDTEAFF
>TRBJ1-5|TRBV20-1|-
CSARESNQPQHF
>TRBJ2-5|TRBV9|TRBD2
CASSASGGRKTQYF
>TRBJ2-7|TRBV19|TRBD1
CASSTGTGARAYEQYF
>TRBJ2-2|TRBV18|-
CASSPQGANTGELFF
>TRBJ1-3|TRBV5-1|-
CASSLGETGNTIYF
>TRBJ1-3|TRBV28|-
CASSFWSEGNTIYF
>TRBJ1-2|TRBV20-1|-
CSAPVMLSNEGGYTF
>TRBJ2-3|TRBV7-2|-
CASRKQEDTQYF
>TRBJ1-4|TRBV4-1|-
CASSQRGGLRTNEKLFF
>TRBJ1-1|TRBV6-6|-
CASSQGVSRAAFF
>TRBJ1-2|TRBV6-2/TRBV6-3|-
CASSLTWDGYTF
>TRBJ2-5|TRBV20-1|TRBD1
CSATPTGTGGETQYF
>TRBJ2-5|TRBV4-1|-
CASSEGAGQETQYF
>TRBJ2-3|TRBV5-1|TRBD1
CASSARDRVADTQYF